This T cell receptor beta chain came from a study of long-term antiretroviral therapy in people with HIV. A minimum of one pre-ART and two post-ART PBMC samples existed for each donor. This clone was observed a few times. The run of the v3.0 immunoSEQ assay was at survey level. The data were produced by immunoSEQ multiplex PCR, yet TCRdb's version contains in-frame clones alone and is incomplete. Here the sample spans over 25,000 clones, approximately 93% being singletons. The V gene lost 10 bases and the J gene lost 5 bases, with 11 bases spanning the gap. Germline V gene sequence: CDR1 SEHNR, CDR2 FQNEAQ (reference sequence). There are 11 residues in the CDR3.

This chain connects TRBV7-9 to TRBJ1-2; D possibly corresponds to TRBD1 (6 bases). This specimen consisted of unsorted PBMCs, obtained 6.2 years after starting antiretroviral therapy. The TCR was taken from a man aged 35 to 55 with HIV. CDR3 loop: CANRDGYGYTF. The CDR3 region has the DNA TGTGCCAACAGGGATGGATATGGCTACACCTTC.